These 12 T cell receptor beta chains share one sample of origin, sequenced in a study of shared clonotypes between healthy human individuals. Sequencing was performed with immunoSEQ multiplex PCR; in TCRdb, only in-frame clones are kept and a portion is missing. The table lists some 580,000 clones, 95% to 98% of them singletons. The naive CD8 subset, CD45RO-negative cells positively selected for CCR7, excluded terminally differentiated effector memory CD45RA+ cells. Material for sequencing was naive CD8+ T cells sorted from blood. The source is a man younger than 45 in good health.

The chain uses TRBV7-9 and TRBJ2-7; 9 bases are a match to TRBD2. Unmatched junction bases numbered 8, after V lost 5 bases and J lost 0 bases. Germline CDR1 is SEHNR and CDR2 is FQNEAQ (reference sequence). CDR3 length: 16 residues. CDR3 protein: CASSPGPSGISYEQYF. For the CDR3, the DNA is TGTGCCAGCAGCCCCGGCCCTAGCGGGATCTCCTACGAGCAGTACTTC.

In regard to this clone: This sample includes further DNA sequences coding for the same CDR3. The rearrangement links TRBV5-1 to TRBJ2-5; D is possibly TRBD1 or TRBD2 (5 bases each). The CDR3 consists of 14 residues. Looked up from germline, CDR1 is SGHRS and CDR2 is YFSETQ. V was cut by 0 bases and J by 5 bases, with 11 bases left in between. The CDR3 is CASSLVGGWETQYF. The CDR3 DNA is TGCGCCAGCAGCTTGGTTGGGGGTTGGGAGACCCAGTACTTC.

The chain carries TRBV9 and TRBJ2-7, with D uncertain. The germline CDR1 and CDR2 sequences are SGDLS and YYNGEE. This CDR3 spans 14 amino acids. Trimming shortened V by 1 base and J by 2 bases, and 10 bases separated the two germline ends. CDR3: CASSVSSAPYEQYF. The CDR3 coding sequence is TGTGCCAGCAGCGTATCGTCGGCCCCCTACGAGCAGTACTTC. Filled out from reference TRBV9 and TRBJ2-7, the complete variable domain reads DSGVTQTPKHLITATGQRVTLRCSPRSGDLSVYWYQQSLDQGLQFLIQYYNGEERAKGNILERFSAQQFPDLHSELNLSSLELGDSALYFCASSVSSAPYEQYFGPGTRLTVT.

The V and J genes are TRBV7-9 and TRBJ2-1; 12 positions match TRBD2. After removal of 7 bases from V and 3 bases from J, the junction contained 7 bases not matched to a gene. CDR1 and CDR2 from the germline V gene are SEHNR and FQNEAQ (reference sequence). CDR3 length: 16 residues. CDR3 DNA: TGTGCCAGCAACCAACTAGCGGGAGGCCTCTACAATGAGCAGTTCTTC. It is translated as CASNQLAGGLYNEQFF.

The chain combines TRBV2 with TRBJ2-7, with a possible D match to TRBD1 (5 bases). This CDR3 comprises 14 residues. V lost 7 bases and J 2 bases, leaving 15 bases between the germline ends. Germline assignment: CDR1 SNHLY and CDR2 FYNNEI. The CDR3 loop reads CASIGEVNTYEQYF. CDR3 sequence (DNA): TGTGCCAGCATAGGGGAAGTCAACACCTACGAGCAGTACTTC. Variable domain in full (rest from reference TRBV2 and TRBJ2-7): EPEVTQTPSHQVTQMGQEVILRCVPISNHLYFYWYRQILGQKVEFLVSFYNNEISEKSEIFDDQFSVERPDGSNFTLKIRSTKLEDSAMYFCASIGEVNTYEQYFGPGTRLTVT.

The genes are TRBV25-1 and TRBJ1-1; D not certain. The length of the CDR3 is 13 residues. Germline lookup yields CDR1 MGHDK and CDR2 SYGVNS. Trimming removed 2 bases from V and 4 bases from J, with 8 bases in between. The CDR3 is CASSETEVTEAFF. In DNA form, the CDR3 reads TGTGCCAGCAGTGAAACGGAGGTCACTGAAGCTTTCTTT.

CDR3 loop: CATLEGQGPNYGYTF. The CDR3 DNA follows: TGTGCCACCCTAGAGGGACAGGGGCCAAACTATGGCTACACCTTC. The V call is TRBV28, the J call TRBJ1-2, with 10 bases matching TRBD1. The CDR3 is 15 amino acids. CDR1 and CDR2 from the germline V gene are MDHEN and SYDVKM. Trimming removed 10 bases from V and 2 bases from J; junction bases left unmatched: 10.

This sequence joins TRBV28 and TRBJ1-5, with TRBD1 matching 7 bases. CDR1 is MDHEN, CDR2 SYDVKM, per germline. The CDR3 length is 14 residues. The ends lost 5 bases at V and 6 bases at J; junction bases unmatched: 7. CDR3 bases: TGTGCCAGCAGTCTTCGACAGGGCGTTCAGCCCCAGCATTTT. Residues: CASSLRQGVQPQHF.

The V gene is TRBV15, the J gene TRBJ1-2; 8 bases map to TRBD1. Germline assignment: CDR1 LNHNV and CDR2 YYDKDF (reference sequence). V was clipped by 5 bases and J by 4 bases; unmatched bases: 12. The CDR3 length is 16 residues. The CDR3, as DNA: TGTGCCACCAGCGCATCCCAGGGGGCGTTCAGCTATGGCTACACCTTC. It is translated as CATSASQGAFSYGYTF.

The rearrangement links TRBV6-5 to TRBJ2-5; 10 bases align to TRBD2. Germline trimming cut 4 bases from V and 5 bases from J; bases unmatched to any gene: 7. CDR1 and CDR2 (germline): MNHEY, SVGAGI. The CDR3 covers 15 residues. The CDR3 here is CASSSIAGGRETQYF. CDR3 bases: TGTGCCAGCAGTTCAATAGCGGGAGGCCGGGAGACCCAGTACTTC.

The V and J genes are TRBV7-9 and TRBJ2-7; D is tentatively TRBD1 or TRBD2 (5 bases each). The CDR3 spans 13 residues. V gave up 10 bases and J gave up 2 bases, with 15 bases separating them. Per germline, CDR1 SEHNR and CDR2 FQNEAQ (reference sequence). This chain's CDR3 is CATGTVETYEQYF. As DNA, the CDR3 is TGTGCCACGGGGACGGTCGAAACCTACGAGCAGTACTTC.

This chain uses TRBV10-3 with TRBJ2-2, with TRBD1 matching over 8 bases. Germline CDR1 is ENHRY and CDR2 is SYGVKD. The CDR3 totals 16 residues. V lost 4 bases, J lost 4 bases, and 8 bases stayed unmatched. The CDR3 DNA sequence: TGTGCCATCAGTGGAGCTCGGACAGGGTTCACCGGGGAGCTGTTTTTT. It specifies CAISGARTGFTGELFF.